The rows below give T cell receptor beta chains drawn from one sample of a study of cytomegalovirus exposure and HLA in healthy donors. Repertoires were generated with immunoSEQ multiplex PCR, while TCRdb's copy carries only in-frame clones and drops some. The sample shows about 140,000 clones, 76% of them seen only once. Material for sequencing was PBMCs. Source of these receptors: a middle-aged man in good health and CMV-seronegative. The CDR3 runs from the conserved cysteine through the conserved F or W. Fields, in order: J gene, CDR3 length, D gene, V gene, clone size, CDR3 DNA, CDR3 protein. D genes are given only for firm matches. Rows may omit the clone size; those that give it use once, few, many or a size class.

>TRBJ2-1|13|-|TRBV30|-
TGTGCCTGGAGTGGACTTTCCTACAATGAGCAGTTCTTC
CAWSGLSYNEQFF
>TRBJ2-2|19|TRBD2|TRBV4-2|-
TGTGCCAGCAGCAAAACCCTCGGACTAGCGGGAGCGAACACCGGGGAGCTGTTTTTT
CASSKTLGLAGANTGELFF
>TRBJ2-2|20|TRBD1|TRBV28|-
TGTGCCAGCAGTTATCACCTATCCCGACCGGGACAGGGGACGTCCGGGGAGCTGTTTTTT
CASSYHLSRPGQGTSGELFF
>TRBJ2-3|17|TRBD1|TRBV4-3|few
TGCGCCAGCAGCCAAGTGCCTCGGACAGGAGTCACAGATACGCAGTATTTT
CASSQVPRTGVTDTQYF
>TRBJ1-1|14|TRBD1|TRBV19|-
TGTGCCAGTAGTACAGGGGGCACGAACACTGAAGCTTTCTTT
CASSTGGTNTEAFF
>TRBJ1-1|13|-|TRBV2|-
TGTGCCAGCAGTGTAGACAGTAACACTGAAGCTTTCTTT
CASSVDSNTEAFF
>TRBJ2-7|14|-|TRBV28|-
TGTGCCAGCAGTCGCTGGGGGGTGAGGTACGAGCAGTACTTC
CASSRWGVRYEQYF
>TRBJ2-1|15|TRBD2|TRBV6-1|-
TGTGCCAGCAGTGACCTAGCGGGATCTAACAATGAGCAGTTCTTC
CASSDLAGSNNEQFF
>TRBJ2-7|17|-|TRBV7-9|-
TGTGCCAGCAGTCCCACCCCTCCCAGGCCCCTCCAGTACGAGCAGTACTTC
CASSPTPPRPLQYEQYF
>TRBJ2-2|15|-|TRBV7-9|once
TGTGCCAGCAGCCCCCTCAACCAGGGAACCGGGGAGCTGTTTTTT
CASSPLNQGTGELFF
>TRBJ2-7|15|TRBD1|TRBV4-2|-
TGTGCCAGCAGCCAGAGAGACGGGACAGGGGACGAGCAGTACTTC
CASSQRDGTGDEQYF
>TRBJ2-1|14|TRBD2|TRBV11-2|-
TGTGCCAGCAGCTTAGCGGGGGGCTACAATGAGCAGTTCTTC
CASSLAGGYNEQFF
>TRBJ2-3|15|-|TRBV19|-
TGTGCCAGTAGTATTGGCGGGACGGCGGTGGATACGCAGTATTTT
CASSIGGTAVDTQYF
>TRBJ2-7|15|TRBD2|TRBV6-6|-
TGTGCCAGCAGTTACGGGGGACTAGCGGCCCTGGAGCAGTACTTC
CASSYGGLAALEQYF
>TRBJ1-2|13|TRBD1|TRBV27|-
TGTGCCAGCAGTCAGGGGGCGCAAAGTGGCTACACCTTC
CASSQGAQSGYTF
>TRBJ2-1|16|-|TRBV5-4|few
TGTGCCAGCAGTCGGGCGGGGACCCTCTCCTACAATGAGCAGTTCTTC
CASSRAGTLSYNEQFF
>TRBJ1-1|15|-|TRBV19|-
TGTGCCAGTAGCCCCCCCAGGACAGCGAACACTGAAGCTTTCTTT
CASSPPRTANTEAFF
>TRBJ2-1|17|TRBD2|TRBV5-1|-
TGCGCCAGCAGCTTGGCCCCAAGCGGCGGGGGGTTTAATGAGCAGTTCTTC
CASSLAPSGGGFNEQFF
>TRBJ2-4|14|-|TRBV5-4|-
TGTGCCAGCAGCTCGGTGGGTGGCAGGAACATTCAGTACTTC
CASSSVGGRNIQYF
>TRBJ1-2|14|-|TRBV6-5|few
TGTGCCAGCAGTTACTTAAAGGACGGACAATTTTACACCTTC
CASSYLKDGQFYTF
>TRBJ1-1|17|-|TRBV18|-
TGTGCCAGCTCACCGGGAACTGGGACAATGGGGGGGACTGAAGCTTTCTTT
CASSPGTGTMGGTEAFF
>TRBJ1-6|14|-|TRBV2|-
TGTGCCAGCAGGGAGGGCCCGGACAATTCACCCCTCCACTTT
CASREGPDNSPLHF
>TRBJ1-2|15|TRBD1|TRBV6-1|-
TGTGCCAGCAGTCTCGGACAGGGATCCTCCTATGGCTACACCTTC
CASSLGQGSSYGYTF
>TRBJ1-6|14|-|TRBV28|-
TGTGCCAGCAACGATGGCAGAACGTACTCACCCCTCCACTTT
CASNDGRTYSPLHF
>TRBJ2-5|13|-|TRBV30|-
TGTGCCTGGTCCTACAGTTCTCAAGAGACCCAGTACTTC
CAWSYSSQETQYF
>TRBJ2-1|15|TRBD2|TRBV19|-
TGTGCCAGTAGTATTGGGCGGGAGATCTACAATGAGCAGTTCTTC
CASSIGREIYNEQFF
>TRBJ2-6|16|TRBD1|TRBV5-1|-
TGCGCCAGCCGGGGGCAGGGGGCGCAAGGGGCCAACGTCCTGACTTTC
CASRGQGAQGANVLTF